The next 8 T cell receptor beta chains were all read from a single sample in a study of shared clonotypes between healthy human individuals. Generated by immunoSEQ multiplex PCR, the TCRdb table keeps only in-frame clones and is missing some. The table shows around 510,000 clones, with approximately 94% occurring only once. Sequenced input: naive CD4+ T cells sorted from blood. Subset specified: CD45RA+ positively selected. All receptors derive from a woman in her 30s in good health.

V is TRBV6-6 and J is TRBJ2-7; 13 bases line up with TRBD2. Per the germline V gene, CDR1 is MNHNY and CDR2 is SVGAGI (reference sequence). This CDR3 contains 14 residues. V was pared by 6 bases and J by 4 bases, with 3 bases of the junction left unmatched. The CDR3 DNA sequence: TGTGCCAGCAGACAGGGACTAGCGGGATACGAGCAGTACTTC. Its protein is CASRQGLAGYEQYF.

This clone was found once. The CDR3 protein is CASSLGTGHYEQYF. As DNA, the CDR3 is TGTGCCAGCTCACTCGGGACAGGACACTACGAGCAGTACTTC. The chain combines TRBV28 with TRBJ2-7, with 8 bases that match TRBD1. V lost 8 bases and J lost 3; bases outside the gene matches: 9. Germline V CDR1 and CDR2: MDHEN, SYDVKM. The CDR3 consists of 14 residues.

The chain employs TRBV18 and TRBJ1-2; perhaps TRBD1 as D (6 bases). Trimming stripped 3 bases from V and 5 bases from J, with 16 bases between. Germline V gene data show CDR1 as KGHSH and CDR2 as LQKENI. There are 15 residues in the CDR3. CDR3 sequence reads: CASSPGGPQGYGYTF. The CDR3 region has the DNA TGTGCCAGCTCACCCGGAGGACCGCAGGGGTATGGCTACACCTTC.

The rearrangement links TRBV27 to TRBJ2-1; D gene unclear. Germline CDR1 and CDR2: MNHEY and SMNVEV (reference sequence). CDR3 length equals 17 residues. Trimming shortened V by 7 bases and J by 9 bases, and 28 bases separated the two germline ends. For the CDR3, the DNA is TGTGCCAGCACCTCTTTGGAAGGGTGGTCTTTGGTGGGTGAGCAGTTCTTC. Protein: CASTSLEGWSLVGEQFF.

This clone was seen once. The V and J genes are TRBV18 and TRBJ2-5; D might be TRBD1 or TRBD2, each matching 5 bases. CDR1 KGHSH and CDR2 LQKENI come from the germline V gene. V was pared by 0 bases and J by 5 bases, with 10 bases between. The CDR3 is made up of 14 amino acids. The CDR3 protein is CASSPPRGIETQYF. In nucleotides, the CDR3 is TGTGCCAGCTCACCACCGAGGGGTATCGAGACCCAGTACTTC.

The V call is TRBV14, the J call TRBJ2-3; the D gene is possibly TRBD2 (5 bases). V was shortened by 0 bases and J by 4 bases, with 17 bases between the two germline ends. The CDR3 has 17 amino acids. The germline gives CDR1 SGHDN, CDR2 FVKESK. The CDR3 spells CASSQDSKRFGADTQYF. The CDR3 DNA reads TGTGCCAGCAGCCAAGATTCGAAGAGGTTCGGGGCAGATACGCAGTATTTT. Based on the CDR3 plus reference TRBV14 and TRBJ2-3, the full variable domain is EAGVTQFPSHSVIEKGQTVTLRCDPISGHDNLYWYRRVMGKEIKFLLHFVKESKQDESGMPNNRFLAERTGGTYSTLKVQPAELEDSGVYFCASSQDSKRFGADTQYFGPGTRLTVL.

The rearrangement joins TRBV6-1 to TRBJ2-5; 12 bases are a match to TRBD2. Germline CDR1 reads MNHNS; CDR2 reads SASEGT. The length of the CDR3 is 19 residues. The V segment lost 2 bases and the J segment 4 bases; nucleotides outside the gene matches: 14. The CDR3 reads CASSEKSLAGGRGRETQYF. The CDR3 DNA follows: TGTGCCAGCAGTGAAAAGAGCCTAGCGGGAGGGCGGGGCCGAGAGACCCAGTACTTC.

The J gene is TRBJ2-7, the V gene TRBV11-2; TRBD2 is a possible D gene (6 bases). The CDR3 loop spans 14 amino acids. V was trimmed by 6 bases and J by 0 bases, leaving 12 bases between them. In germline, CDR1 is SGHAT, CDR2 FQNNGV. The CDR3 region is CASSSRRGSYEQYF. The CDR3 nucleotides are TGTGCCAGCAGTTCCCGGCGGGGCTCCTACGAGCAGTACTTC.